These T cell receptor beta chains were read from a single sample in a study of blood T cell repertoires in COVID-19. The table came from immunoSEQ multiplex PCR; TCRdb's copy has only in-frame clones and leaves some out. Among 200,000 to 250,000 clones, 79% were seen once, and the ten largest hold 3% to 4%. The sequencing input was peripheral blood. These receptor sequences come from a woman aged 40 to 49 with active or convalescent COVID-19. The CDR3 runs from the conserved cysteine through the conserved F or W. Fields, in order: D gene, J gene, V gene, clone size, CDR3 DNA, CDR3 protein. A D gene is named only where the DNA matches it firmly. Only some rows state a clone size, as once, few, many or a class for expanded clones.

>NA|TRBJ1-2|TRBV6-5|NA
TGTGCCAGCAGTTACAGGGGATGGGGCTACACCTTC
CASSYRGWGYTF
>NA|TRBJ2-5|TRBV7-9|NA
TGTGCCAGCAGCTTTCGCGGGCAATTTCAAGAGACCCAGTACTTC
CASSFRGQFQETQYF
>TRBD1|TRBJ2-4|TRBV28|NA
TGTGCCAGCAACAGACAGGGGTCCAAAAACATTCAGTACTTC
CASNRQGSKNIQYF
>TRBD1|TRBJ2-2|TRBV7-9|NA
TGTGCCAGCAGAACAGGGGGGTACACCGGGGAGCTGTTTTTT
CASRTGGYTGELFF
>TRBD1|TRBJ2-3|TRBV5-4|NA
TGTGCCAGCAGCTTGGGGACAGGGGGCAGCGCAGATACGCAGTATTTT
CASSLGTGGSADTQYF
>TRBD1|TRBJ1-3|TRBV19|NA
TGTGCCAGTAGTATGGACAGGTCCTCTGGAAACACCATATATTTT
CASSMDRSSGNTIYF
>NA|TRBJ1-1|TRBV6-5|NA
TGTGCCAGCAGTTACCGGGTCCAACTGAACACTGAAGCTTTCTTT
CASSYRVQLNTEAFF
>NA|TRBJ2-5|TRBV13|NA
TGTGCCAGCAGCTTAGGCAGGGGACAAGAGACCCAGTACTTC
CASSLGRGQETQYF
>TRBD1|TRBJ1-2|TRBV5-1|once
TGCGCCCGCAGCCGCGGGGGACAGGGGGATGGCTACACCTTC
CARSRGGQGDGYTF
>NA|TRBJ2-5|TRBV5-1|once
TGCGCCAGCAGCTTGGTGTCCGGGAACCAAGAGACCCAGTACTTC
CASSLVSGNQETQYF
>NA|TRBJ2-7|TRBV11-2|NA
TGTGCCAGCAGCCCGGCCGCAAGGAGGGACTACGAGCAGTACTTC
CASSPAARRDYEQYF
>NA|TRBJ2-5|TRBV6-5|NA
TGTGCCAGCACCGCAGGGTACGAGACCCAGTACTTC
CASTAGYETQYF
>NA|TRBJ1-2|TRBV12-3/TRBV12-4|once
TGTGCCAGCAGTTTAGGAACATATGGCTACACCTTC
CASSLGTYGYTF
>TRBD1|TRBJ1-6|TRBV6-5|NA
TGTGCCAGCAGCGCGACAGGGAATAATTCACCCCTCCACTTT
CASSATGNNSPLHF
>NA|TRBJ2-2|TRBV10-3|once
TGTGCCATCAGACAGCCGGCCGGGGAGCTGTTTTTT
CAIRQPAGELFF
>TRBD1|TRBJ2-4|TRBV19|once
TGTGCCAGTAGTATAAGGGACAGGGGGAACATTCAGTACTTC
CASSIRDRGNIQYF
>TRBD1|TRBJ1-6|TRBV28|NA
TGTGCCAGCAGTTCGACAGGGGGCAATTCACCCCTCCACTTT
CASSSTGGNSPLHF
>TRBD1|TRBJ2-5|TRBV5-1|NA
TGCGCCAGCCGAATGACAGGGGGCACGGAGACCCAGTACTTC
CASRMTGGTETQYF
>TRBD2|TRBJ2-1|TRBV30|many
TGTGCCTGGAGAATAGCGGGGGGGATTGTAAATGAGCAGTTCTTC
CAWRIAGGIVNEQFF
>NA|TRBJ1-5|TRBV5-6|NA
TGTGCCAGCAGCTTGGGGCGGAATCAGCCCCAGCATTTT
CASSLGRNQPQHF
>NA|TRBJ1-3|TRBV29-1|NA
TGCAGCGTTGAACCACAGTTCTCTGGAAACACCATATATTTT
CSVEPQFSGNTIYF
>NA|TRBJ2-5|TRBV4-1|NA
TGCGCCAGCAGCACAGGGGTCCTAGCGGGCGCCACCAAAGAGACCCAGTACTTC
CASSTGVLAGATKETQYF
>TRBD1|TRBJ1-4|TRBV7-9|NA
TGTGCCAGCAGCTTTCGACAGGGCGGTGAAAAACTGTTTTTT
CASSFRQGGEKLFF